This TCR beta chain came from a study of cytomegalovirus exposure and HLA in healthy donors. Notes on the study in general: It was reportedly the case that the classifier diagnosed cytomegalovirus status with high specificity and sensitivity. A few CMV-associated chains proved CMV antigen-specific in vitro. Earlier analysis yielded a pattern in which most TCR beta V segments were productive about 90% or about 30% of the time.

The CDR3 contains 16 residues. Germline-derived CDR1 and CDR2 are LGHNT and FRNRAP. Trimming took 0 bases from V and 5 from J; bases not matched to a gene: 7. With 60 Vbeta and 13 Jbeta primers, the PCR was carried out. Some clones are missing from TCRdb's copy, which holds only in-frame ones; the method was immunoSEQ multiplex PCR. The table records roughly 90,000 clones, roughly four fifths of them present only once. Notes on this clone: Its specificity is not known.

The rearrangement joins TRBV12-5 to TRBJ2-5; 9 nucleotides agree with TRBD2. The clonotype was recovered from a man under 40 in good health and CMV-seropositive. Sequences were obtained from PBMCs. CDR3 protein: CASGLVAGGSGETQYF. The CDR3 region has the DNA TGTGCTAGTGGTTTGGTCGCGGGGGGGAGCGGGGAGACCCAGTACTTC. Full variable domain (missing parts from reference TRBV12-5 and TRBJ2-5): DARVTQTPRHKVTEMGQEVTMRCQPILGHNTVFWYRQTMMQGLELLAYFRNRAPLDDSGMPKDRFSAEMPDATLATLKIQPSEPRDSAVYFCASGLVAGGSGETQYFGPGTRLLVL.